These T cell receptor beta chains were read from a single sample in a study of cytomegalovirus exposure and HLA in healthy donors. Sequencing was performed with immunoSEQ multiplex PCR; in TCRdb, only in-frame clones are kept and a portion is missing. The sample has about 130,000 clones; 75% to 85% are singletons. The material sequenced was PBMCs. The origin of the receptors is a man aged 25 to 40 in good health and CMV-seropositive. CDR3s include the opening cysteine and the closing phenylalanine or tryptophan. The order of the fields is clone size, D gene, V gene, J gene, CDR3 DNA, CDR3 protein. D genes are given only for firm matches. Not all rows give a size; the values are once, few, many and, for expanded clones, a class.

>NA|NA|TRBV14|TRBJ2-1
TGTGCCAGCAGCCAGGGCAGGGCTTGGGGTCATGAGCAGTTCTTC
CASSQGRAWGHEQFF
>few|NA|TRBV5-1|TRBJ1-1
TGCGCCAGCAGCTTGGGACAGGACGCTGAAGCTTTCTTT
CASSLGQDAEAFF
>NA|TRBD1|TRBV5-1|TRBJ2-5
TGCGCCAGCATAAATCGACAGGGTGACGAGACCCAGTACTTC
CASINRQGDETQYF
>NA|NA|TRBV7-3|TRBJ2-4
TGTGCCAGCAGCTTAGGTGGCCCCAGGTCCGCCAAAAACATTCAGTACTTC
CASSLGGPRSAKNIQYF
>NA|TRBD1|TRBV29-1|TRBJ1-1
TGCAGCGTGGGACAGGGGGCGCAAATGCCTGAAGCTTTCTTT
CSVGQGAQMPEAFF
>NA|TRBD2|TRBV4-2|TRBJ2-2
TGTGCCAGCAGCCAAGAGCGGGGGGGGACCGGGGAGCTGTTTTTT
CASSQERGGTGELFF
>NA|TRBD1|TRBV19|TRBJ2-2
TGTGCCAGTAGTTCATGGGACAGGGGGCCTGATGTGGCCGGGGAGCTGTTTTTT
CASSSWDRGPDVAGELFF
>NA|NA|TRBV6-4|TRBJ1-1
TGTGCCAGCAGTGAAGCCGGGAACACTGAAGCTTTCTTT
CASSEAGNTEAFF
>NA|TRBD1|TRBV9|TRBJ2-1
TGTGCCAGCAGCCCTGGGACAGGGGAGATTGAGCAGTTCTTC
CASSPGTGEIEQFF
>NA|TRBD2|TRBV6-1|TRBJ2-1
TGTGCCAGCAGTGAAGCCCCCGGACTAGCGGGGGTAAATGGTGAGCAGTTCTTC
CASSEAPGLAGVNGEQFF
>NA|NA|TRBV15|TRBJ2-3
TGTGCCACCAGCAGAGATACAGGGCCCCTGCCAGATACGCAGTATTTT
CATSRDTGPLPDTQYF
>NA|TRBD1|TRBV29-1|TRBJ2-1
TGCAGCGCAAGGACAGGCGATTCCTACAATGAGCAGTTCTTC
CSARTGDSYNEQFF
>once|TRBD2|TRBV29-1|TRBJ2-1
TGCAGCGAGAGACTAGCGGGGGTCTACAATGAGCAGTTCTTC
CSERLAGVYNEQFF
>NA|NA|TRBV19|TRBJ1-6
TGTGCCAGTAGTTCGGGGATTCATGTGGGGTCCTATAATTCACCCCTCCACTTT
CASSSGIHVGSYNSPLHF
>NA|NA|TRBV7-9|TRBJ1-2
TGTGCCAGCACCCGCCCAGGGAAGGGCGGGGACACCTTC
CASTRPGKGGDTF
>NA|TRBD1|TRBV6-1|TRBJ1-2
TGTGCCAGCAGGGCCGGGACAGGGTATGGCTACACCTTC
CASRAGTGYGYTF
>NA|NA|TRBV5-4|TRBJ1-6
TGTGCCAGCAGCTCGACGAGCGGTTCACCCCTCCACTTT
CASSSTSGSPLHF
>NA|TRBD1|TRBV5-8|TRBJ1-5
TGTGCCAGCAGCCCTCAGGGGGCCGTTCAGCCCCAGCATTTT
CASSPQGAVQPQHF
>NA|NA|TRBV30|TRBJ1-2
TGTGCCTGGAGTGTACTGCGATCTCGTGACTATGGCTACACCTTC
CAWSVLRSRDYGYTF
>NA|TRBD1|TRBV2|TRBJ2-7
TGTGCCAGCAGCGCAGACAGGGGGCAGGCCTACGAGCAGTACTTC
CASSADRGQAYEQYF
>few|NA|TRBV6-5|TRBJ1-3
TGTGCCAGCAGTTACTCGTCAGGGGATGGAAACACCATATATTTT
CASSYSSGDGNTIYF
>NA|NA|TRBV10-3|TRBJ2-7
TGTGCCATCAGTGAGAGCGGGACAAGGTCCTACGAGCAGTACTTC
CAISESGTRSYEQYF
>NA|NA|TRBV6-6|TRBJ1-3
TGTGCCAGCAGTACAGACCCCGATGGAAACACCATATATTTT
CASSTDPDGNTIYF
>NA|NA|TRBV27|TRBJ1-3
TGTGCCAGCAGTTTATCGGGACTTTCAGACTCTGGAAACACCATATATTTT
CASSLSGLSDSGNTIYF
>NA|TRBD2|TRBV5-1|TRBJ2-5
TGCGCCAGCAGCTCCGGGACTAGCGTGAAAGAGACCCAGTACTTC
CASSSGTSVKETQYF
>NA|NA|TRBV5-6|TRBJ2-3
TGTGCCAGCAGCTGGGACCGGACGGGAGACGCAGATACGCAGTATTTT
CASSWDRTGDADTQYF
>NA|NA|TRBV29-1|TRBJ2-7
TGCAGCGTTGAAGAAACGACAGAGATCAGCGAGCAGTACTTC
CSVEETTEISEQYF
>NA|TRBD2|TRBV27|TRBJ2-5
TGTGCCAGCAGAGTACTTAGCGGGGGGGCTCATGAGACCCAGTACTTC
CASRVLSGGAHETQYF
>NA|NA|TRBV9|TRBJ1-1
TGTGCCAGCAGCACCTGGACAAACACTGAAGCTTTCTTT
CASSTWTNTEAFF
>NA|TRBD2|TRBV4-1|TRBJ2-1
TGCGCCAGCAGCCGCCCCGGGACTAGCAGCGAGCAGTTCTTC
CASSRPGTSSEQFF
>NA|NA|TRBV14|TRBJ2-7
TGTGCCAGCAGCTTCTACCGGGACAACTCCTACGAGCAGTACTTC
CASSFYRDNSYEQYF
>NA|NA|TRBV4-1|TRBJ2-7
TGCGCCAGCAGCCAAGAACTCGGGTACGAGCAGTACTTC
CASSQELGYEQYF
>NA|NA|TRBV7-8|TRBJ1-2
TGTGCCAGCAGCTTGCAAGGGGATCGTGGCTACACCTTC
CASSLQGDRGYTF
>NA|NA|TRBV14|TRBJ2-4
TGTGCCAGCAGCCAGGGCAGGGGCACCAAAAACATTCAGTACTTC
CASSQGRGTKNIQYF
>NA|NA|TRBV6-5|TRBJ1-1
TGTGCCAGCAGTTACTACGGTATGAACACTGAAGCTTTCTTT
CASSYYGMNTEAFF
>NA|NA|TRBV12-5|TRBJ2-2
TGTGCTAGTGGTTTGGTAGTCGGGGGTCCGAACACCGGGGAGCTGTTTTTT
CASGLVVGGPNTGELFF
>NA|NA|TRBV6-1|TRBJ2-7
TGTGCCAGCACCCAAGGGGGAGTAGCCTACGAGCAGTACTTC
CASTQGGVAYEQYF
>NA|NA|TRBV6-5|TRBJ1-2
TGTGCCAGCAGCCGCGACAGGAACAACTATGGCTACACCTTC
CASSRDRNNYGYTF
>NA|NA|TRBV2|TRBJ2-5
TGTGCCAGCAGTACCGGGACAAAGGAGACCCAGTACTTC
CASSTGTKETQYF
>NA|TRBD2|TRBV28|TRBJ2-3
TGTGCCAGCAGTTTTGGGCTAGCGGGGGTCCCCTACACAGATACGCAGTATTTT
CASSFGLAGVPYTDTQYF
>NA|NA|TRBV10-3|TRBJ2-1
TGTGCCATTGTTTTTTCCGACATTTACAATGAGCAGTTCTTC
CAIVFSDIYNEQFF
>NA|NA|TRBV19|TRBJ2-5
TGTGCCAGTAGTAAAGGTGGGGGCCGGGAATTTCAAGAGACCCAGTACTTC
CASSKGGGREFQETQYF
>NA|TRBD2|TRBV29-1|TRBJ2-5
TGCAGCGTTGAAGAAGGGTGGGGACTACCCCCGCCCCAGTACTTC
CSVEEGWGLPPPQYF
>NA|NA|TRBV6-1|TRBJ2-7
TGTGCCGGCTCCCCGGCAGGGGATCTGGGCTACGAGCAGTACTTC
CAGSPAGDLGYEQYF
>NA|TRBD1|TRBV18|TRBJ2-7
TGTGCCAGCTCACCCTGGACAGGGATTTCCTACGAGCAGTACTTC
CASSPWTGISYEQYF
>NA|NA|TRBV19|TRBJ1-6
TGTGCCAGTAGTATGATCTTTGGTAATGCAGGGAAATATTCACCCCTCCACTTT
CASSMIFGNAGKYSPLHF
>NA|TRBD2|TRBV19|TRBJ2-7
TGTGCCAGTAGTATCGGGGGGGTCTCCTACGAGCAGTACTTC
CASSIGGVSYEQYF
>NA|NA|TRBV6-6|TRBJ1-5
TGTGCCAGCAGCCCCGTCCGAGATAGCAATCAGCCCCAGCATTTT
CASSPVRDSNQPQHF